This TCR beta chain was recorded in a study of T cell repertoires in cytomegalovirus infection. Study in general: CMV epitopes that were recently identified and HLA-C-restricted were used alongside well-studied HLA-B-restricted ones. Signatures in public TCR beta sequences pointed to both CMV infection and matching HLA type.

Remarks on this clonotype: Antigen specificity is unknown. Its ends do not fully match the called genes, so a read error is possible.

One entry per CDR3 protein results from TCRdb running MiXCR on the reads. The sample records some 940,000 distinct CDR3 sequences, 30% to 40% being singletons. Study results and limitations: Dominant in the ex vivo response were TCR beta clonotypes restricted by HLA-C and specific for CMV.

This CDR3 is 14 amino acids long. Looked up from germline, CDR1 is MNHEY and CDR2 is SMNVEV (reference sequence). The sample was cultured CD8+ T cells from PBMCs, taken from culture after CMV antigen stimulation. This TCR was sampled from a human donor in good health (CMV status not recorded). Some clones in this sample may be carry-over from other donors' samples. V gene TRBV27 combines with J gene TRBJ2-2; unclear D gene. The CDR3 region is CPSSLYTNTGELFF. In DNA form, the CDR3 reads TGTCCCAGCAGTTTATACACGAACACCGGGGAGCTGTTTTTT.